These T cell receptor beta chains were read from a single sample in a study of blood T cell repertoires in COVID-19. Using immunoSEQ multiplex PCR, the repertoire was profiled, and TCRdb retains in-frame clones only, with some absent. In the table there are about 200,000 clones, less than 85% of which are singletons. Sequencing used PBMCs or T cells enriched from blood (not recorded which). The receptors derive from a man in his forties or fifties who had recovered from COVID-19. Each CDR3 is given with its conserved first and last residue. Each record gives: D gene, clone size, J gene, V gene, CDR3 protein, CDR3 DNA. D genes are given only for firm matches. Some rows mark clone size as missing; the rest say once, few, many or name a class of expanded clone.

>TRBD1|once|TRBJ2-7|TRBV9
CASSPSGGLDEQYF
TGTGCCAGCAGCCCATCAGGGGGCTTGGACGAGCAGTACTTC
>TRBD1|NA|TRBJ2-3|TRBV9
CASSVEDRGDTQYF
TGTGCCAGCAGCGTAGAGGACAGGGGGGATACGCAGTATTTT
>TRBD2|NA|TRBJ2-1|TRBV11-3
CASSSEREGYGEQFF
TGTGCCAGCAGCTCGGAGCGGGAGGGCTACGGTGAGCAGTTCTTC
>TRBD1|NA|TRBJ2-5|TRBV6-5
CASSFGQGETQYF
TGTGCCAGCAGTTTCGGACAGGGGGAGACCCAGTACTTC
>TRBD2|once|TRBJ2-2|TRBV2
CASRAYSGRSSGELFF
TGTGCCAGCAGGGCTTATAGCGGGAGATCCTCCGGGGAGCTGTTTTTT
>NA|NA|TRBJ2-2|TRBV13
CASSLGLGTGELFF
TGTGCCAGCAGCTTAGGACTAGGCACCGGGGAGCTGTTTTTT
>NA|NA|TRBJ2-5|TRBV6-5
CASSYGPKETQYF
TGTGCCAGCAGTTACGGGCCAAAAGAGACCCAGTACTTC
>TRBD2|NA|TRBJ2-1|TRBV2
CASKIGLAVYNEQFF
TGTGCCAGCAAAATAGGACTAGCTGTCTACAATGAGCAGTTCTTC
>NA|NA|TRBJ2-7|TRBV5-1
CASSLEGRSGEQYF
TGCGCCAGCAGCTTGGAGGGCAGATCGGGGGAGCAGTACTTC
>TRBD1|NA|TRBJ2-1|TRBV28
CASAGQGNNEQFF
TGTGCCAGCGCGGGACAGGGAAACAATGAGCAGTTCTTC
>NA|few|TRBJ1-1|TRBV13
CASSPYNGLPNTEAFF
TGTGCCAGCAGCCCCTACAACGGACTACCGAACACTGAAGCTTTCTTT
>NA|NA|TRBJ2-5|TRBV9
CASSPESGYRQETQYF
TGTGCCAGCAGCCCTGAGAGCGGGTATCGGCAAGAGACCCAGTACTTC
>TRBD2|NA|TRBJ2-5|TRBV15
CATSSGGETQYF
TGTGCCACCTCTTCGGGAGGTGAGACCCAGTACTTC
>NA|NA|TRBJ2-3|TRBV29-1
CSVEDPGQGYTDTQYF
TGCAGCGTTGAAGATCCTGGGCAGGGATACACAGATACGCAGTATTTT
>NA|NA|TRBJ1-6|TRBV2
CASTAYNSPLHF
TGTGCCAGCACCGCCTATAATTCACCCCTCCACTTT
>NA|NA|TRBJ2-1|TRBV2
CASRRTPGGNEQFF
TGTGCCAGCAGACGAACCCCCGGGGGTAATGAGCAGTTCTTC
>TRBD1|once|TRBJ2-3|TRBV15
CATSLKIGQGPTDTQYF
TGTGCCACCAGCCTGAAAATAGGACAGGGACCCACAGATACGCAGTATTTT
>TRBD1|NA|TRBJ1-5|TRBV9
CASSGQGSNQPQHF
TGTGCCAGCAGCGGACAGGGGAGCAATCAGCCCCAGCATTTT
>TRBD1|NA|TRBJ2-7|TRBV2
CALTGDRGHEQYF
TGTGCATTGACTGGGGACAGGGGGCACGAGCAGTACTTC
>TRBD1|NA|TRBJ2-1|TRBV4-1
CASSLPGQRIYNEQFF
TGCGCCAGCAGCCTACCGGGACAGAGGATCTACAATGAGCAGTTCTTC
>NA|NA|TRBJ2-7|TRBV20-1
CSASEVVYEQYF
TGCAGTGCTAGTGAGGTAGTCTACGAGCAGTACTTC
>NA|NA|TRBJ2-7|TRBV29-1
CSVEDTMRQGSYEQYF
TGCAGCGTTGAAGATACCATGCGCCAGGGGTCCTACGAGCAGTACTTC
>TRBD1|NA|TRBJ2-7|TRBV11-2
CASSWGQFDEQYF
TGTGCCAGCAGCTGGGGACAGTTCGACGAGCAGTACTTC
>NA|NA|TRBJ1-1|TRBV28
CASKRLLEAFF
TGTGCCAGCAAACGGTTACTGGAAGCTTTCTTT
>TRBD2|NA|TRBJ2-5|TRBV3-1/TRBV3-2
CASSHPLATQETQYF
TGTGCCAGCAGCCATCCACTAGCGACCCAAGAGACCCAGTACTTC
>NA|NA|TRBJ2-2|TRBV5-4
CASSPGAGLFF
TGTGCCAGCAGCCCGGGAGCTGGGCTGTTTTTT
>NA|NA|TRBJ1-2|TRBV6-1
CASSEGPGTNYGYTF
TGTGCCAGCAGTGAAGGCCCCGGGACTAACTATGGCTACACCTTC
>TRBD2|NA|TRBJ2-7|TRBV29-1
CSIWTSGRYEQYF
TGCAGCATCTGGACTAGCGGGAGATACGAGCAGTACTTC
>TRBD1|NA|TRBJ1-2|TRBV5-5
CASSLEGTGDYGYTF
TGTGCCAGCAGCTTGGAAGGGACAGGGGACTATGGCTACACCTTC
>NA|NA|TRBJ2-1|TRBV7-9
CASSFLGGVSFNEQFF
TGTGCCAGCAGCTTCTTGGGGGGAGTTAGTTTCAATGAGCAGTTCTTC
>NA|NA|TRBJ2-7|TRBV19
CASSLGEGGSYEQYF
TGTGCCAGTAGCCTCGGGGAGGGGGGCTCCTACGAGCAGTACTTC
>TRBD2|NA|TRBJ2-2|TRBV7-6
CASSFSGTGTGELFF
TGTGCCAGCAGCTTTAGCGGGACGGGCACCGGGGAGCTGTTTTTT
>NA|once|TRBJ2-7|TRBV5-4
CASSDPRRGSYEQYF
TGTGCCAGCAGCGACCCCAGAAGGGGCTCCTACGAGCAGTACTTC
>TRBD2|NA|TRBJ2-3|TRBV20-1
CSASGTRSTDTQYF
TGCAGTGCTAGTGGGACTAGGAGCACAGATACGCAGTATTTT
>NA|NA|TRBJ2-5|TRBV7-7
CASSVTGETQYF
TGTGCTAGCAGCGTAACAGGCGAGACCCAGTACTTC